This is a list of T cell receptor beta chains from one sample in a study of blood T cell repertoires in COVID-19. Assay: immunoSEQ multiplex PCR; the TCRdb copy retains only in-frame clones and omits some. The sample has approximately 100,000 clones; 69% are singletons. Input material: peripheral blood. The source is a man at least 80 years old with acute or convalescent COVID-19. Each CDR3 is given with its conserved first and last residue. The D gene is left open where the match is weak. The listing skips clone size in some rows; elsewhere it reads once, few, many or a size class.

CDR3nt | CDR3aa | v_gene | abundance | j_gene | d_gene
TGTGCCAGCAGCCCTGGGACAGGGGGACTTGAAATCAATCAGCCCCAGCATTTT | CASSPGTGGLEINQPQHF | TRBV6-2/TRBV6-3 | . | TRBJ1-5 | TRBD1
TGTGCCAGCAGTTACAATCTCGGGGGGCGCCGGTCCGGGGAGCTGTTTTTT | CASSYNLGGRRSGELFF | TRBV6-2/TRBV6-3 | . | TRBJ2-2 | .
TGTGCCAGCACCCGGTCCAATAGCAATCAGCCCCAGCATTTT | CASTRSNSNQPQHF | TRBV28 | . | TRBJ1-5 | .
TGTGCCAGCAGCTTAGCAGGGGGTTTTTCGGGAAACACCATATATTTT | CASSLAGGFSGNTIYF | TRBV5-5 | . | TRBJ1-3 | TRBD1
TGCGCCAGCAGCTTGGACGAGCGGCCGTACAATGAGCAGTTCTTC | CASSLDERPYNEQFF | TRBV5-1 | . | TRBJ2-1 | .
TGCGCCAGCAGCTTAACAGAGGGAGAGTTTGCAGATACGCAGTATTTT | CASSLTEGEFADTQYF | TRBV5-1 | once | TRBJ2-3 | .
TGTGCCAGCAGTGAACCAACAGGGGGCTACTCCACAGATACGCAGTATTTT | CASSEPTGGYSTDTQYF | TRBV28 | . | TRBJ2-3 | TRBD1
TGTGCCAGCAGCCCCGGGACATCCGCTGAAGCTTTCTTT | CASSPGTSAEAFF | TRBV11-3 | . | TRBJ1-1 | .
TGTGCCAGCAGCTTCGCGACTAGCGGGGCCCCAGATACGCAGTATTTT | CASSFATSGAPDTQYF | TRBV7-9 | . | TRBJ2-3 | TRBD2
TGTGCCAGCTCACTAGGCCAGGGGACCTTGAACACTGAAGCTTTCTTT | CASSLGQGTLNTEAFF | TRBV18 | . | TRBJ1-1 | .
TGTGCCAGCAGTTCCGAGAATAATTCACCCCTCCACTTT | CASSSENNSPLHF | TRBV28 | . | TRBJ1-6 | .
TGTGCCAGCAGGGTGAGTGGGCCTAGCAATCAGCCCCAGCATTTT | CASRVSGPSNQPQHF | TRBV28 | . | TRBJ1-5 | .
TGCGCCAGCAGTGAAACTGCTAGCGGGAGTTCCAATGAGCAGTTCTTC | CASSETASGSSNEQFF | TRBV10-2 | few | TRBJ2-1 | TRBD2
TGTGCCAGCAGCAAACACCCGACAGGGAGCGGTGAAAAACTGTTTTTT | CASSKHPTGSGEKLFF | TRBV9 | few | TRBJ1-4 | TRBD1
TGTGCCAGCAGCCACGGGGTCCGAGGTGTTTTT | CASSHGVRGVF | TRBV28 | . | TRBJ1-4 | .
TGTGCCAGCAGTAAGGGACAGGGAGATAATTCACCCCTCCACTTT | CASSKGQGDNSPLHF | TRBV25-1 | . | TRBJ1-6 | TRBD1
TGTGCCACCAGCAGTCCTTCTCTTCTAGGAAAACTGTTTTTT | CATSSPSLLGKLFF | TRBV15 | few | TRBJ1-4 | .
TGTGCCAGTAAGACAGGGGGTGGGTTCTACGAGCAGTACTTC | CASKTGGGFYEQYF | TRBV2 | . | TRBJ2-7 | TRBD1
TGCAGCGTTGAAGGCCCCAGAGGGCTGGCTGGGGCCAACGTCCTGACTTTC | CSVEGPRGLAGANVLTF | TRBV29-1 | few | TRBJ2-6 | .
TGTGCCAGCAGCGTGGGCTTGGATACGCAGTATTTT | CASSVGLDTQYF | TRBV9 | . | TRBJ2-3 | .
TGTGCCAGCAGCTCGGGACAGGAGAAAAACTATGGCTACACCTTC | CASSSGQEKNYGYTF | TRBV5-4 | few | TRBJ1-2 | TRBD1
TGTGCCAGCACCCCAAGAGGGGGGACAGGGGAACTCGAGCAGTACTTC | CASTPRGGTGELEQYF | TRBV7-8 | few | TRBJ2-7 | TRBD1
TGTGCCTGGAGCAGGCTTGGGCAGGGCGAGAACACTGAAGCTTTCTTT | CAWSRLGQGENTEAFF | TRBV30 | . | TRBJ1-1 | .
TGTGCCAGCAGCTTGGGGACTGGATCCGCCTTCTACGAGCAGTACTTC | CASSLGTGSAFYEQYF | TRBV5-6 | . | TRBJ2-7 | .
TGCGCCAGCAGCTTTGGGACTAGCGGGACCTACAATGAGCAGTTCTTC | CASSFGTSGTYNEQFF | TRBV5-1 | . | TRBJ2-1 | TRBD2
TGTGCCAGCGGGACAGGGGTTTCACCCCTCCACTTT | CASGTGVSPLHF | TRBV25-1 | . | TRBJ1-6 | TRBD1
TGTGCCAGCAGCCTTACGGGGGGACTAGCGGGAGGGCCGGGCACCGGGGAGCTGTTTTTT | CASSLTGGLAGGPGTGELFF | TRBV9 | . | TRBJ2-2 | TRBD2
TGCGCCAGCAGCCTCCAACGGGACTACAATGAGCAGTTCTTC | CASSLQRDYNEQFF | TRBV5-1 | . | TRBJ2-1 | .
TGTGCCAGCAGCCCGCCTGGCGGGTACACAGATACGCAGTATTTT | CASSPPGGYTDTQYF | TRBV5-6 | . | TRBJ2-3 | .
TGTGCCACCAGTGAGACCGGGACATTGAATGAGCAGTTCTTC | CATSETGTLNEQFF | TRBV24-1 | . | TRBJ2-1 | .
TGCAGTGCTAGTGACTCCTACTCCTACGAGCAGTACTTC | CSASDSYSYEQYF | TRBV20-1 | few | TRBJ2-7 | .
TGTGCCAGTAGTATAGCCGGGACAGGAGGCAATCAGCCCCAGCATTTT | CASSIAGTGGNQPQHF | TRBV19 | . | TRBJ1-5 | TRBD1